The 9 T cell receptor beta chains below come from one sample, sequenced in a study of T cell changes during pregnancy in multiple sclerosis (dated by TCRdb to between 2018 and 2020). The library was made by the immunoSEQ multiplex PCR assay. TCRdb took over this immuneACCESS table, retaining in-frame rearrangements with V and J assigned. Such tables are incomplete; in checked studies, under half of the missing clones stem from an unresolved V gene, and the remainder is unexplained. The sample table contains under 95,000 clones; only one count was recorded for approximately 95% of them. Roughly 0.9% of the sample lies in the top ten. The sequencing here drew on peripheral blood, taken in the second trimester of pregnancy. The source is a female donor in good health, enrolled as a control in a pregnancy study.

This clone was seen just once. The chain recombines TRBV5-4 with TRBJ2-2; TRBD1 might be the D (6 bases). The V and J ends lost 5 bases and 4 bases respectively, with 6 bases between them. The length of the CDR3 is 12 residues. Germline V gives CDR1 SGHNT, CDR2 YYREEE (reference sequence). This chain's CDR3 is CASRDSTGELFF. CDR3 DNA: TGTGCCAGCAGGGACAGCACCGGGGAGCTGTTTTTT.

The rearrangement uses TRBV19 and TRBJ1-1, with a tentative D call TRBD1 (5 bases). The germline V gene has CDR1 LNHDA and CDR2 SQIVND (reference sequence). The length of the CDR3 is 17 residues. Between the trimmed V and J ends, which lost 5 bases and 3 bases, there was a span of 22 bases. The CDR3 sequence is CASSPLGVFPGDTEAFF. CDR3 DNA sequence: TGTGCCAGTAGTCCCCTGGGGGTTTTCCCGGGGGACACTGAAGCTTTCTTT.

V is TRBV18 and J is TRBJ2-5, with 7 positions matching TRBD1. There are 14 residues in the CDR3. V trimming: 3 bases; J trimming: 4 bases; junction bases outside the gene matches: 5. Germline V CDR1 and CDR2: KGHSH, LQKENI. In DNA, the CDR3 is TGTGCCAGCTCACCTCCCAGGGGGATAGAGACCCAGTACTTC. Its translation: CASSPPRGIETQYF.

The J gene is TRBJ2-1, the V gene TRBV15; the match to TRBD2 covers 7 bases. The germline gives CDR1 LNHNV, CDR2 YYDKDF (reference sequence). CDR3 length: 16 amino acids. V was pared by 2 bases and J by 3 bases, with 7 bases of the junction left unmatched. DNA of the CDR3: TGTGCCACCAGCAGACAACCTAGCGGACACTACAATGAGCAGTTCTTC. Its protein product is CATSRQPSGHYNEQFF.

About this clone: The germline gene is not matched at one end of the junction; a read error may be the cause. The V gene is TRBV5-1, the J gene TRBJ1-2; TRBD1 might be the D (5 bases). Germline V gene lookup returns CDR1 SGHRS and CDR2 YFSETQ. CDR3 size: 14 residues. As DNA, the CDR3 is TGCGCAAGCAGCTTGGCGGGGGAAGCGGGAGGCTACACCTTC. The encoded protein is CASSLAGEAGGYTF.

The CDR3 loop reads CASSLIGGTPGGYEQYF. The CDR3 bases are TGCGCCAGCAGCCTTATTGGGGGAACCCCCGGGGGCTACGAGCAGTACTTC. This rearrangement joins TRBV4-1 to TRBJ2-7; D perhaps matches TRBD2 (6 bases). Between the trimmed V and J ends, which lost 4 bases and 3 bases, there was a span of 22 bases. The germline V gene encodes CDR1 MGHRA and CDR2 YSYEKL. The CDR3 has 17 amino acids.

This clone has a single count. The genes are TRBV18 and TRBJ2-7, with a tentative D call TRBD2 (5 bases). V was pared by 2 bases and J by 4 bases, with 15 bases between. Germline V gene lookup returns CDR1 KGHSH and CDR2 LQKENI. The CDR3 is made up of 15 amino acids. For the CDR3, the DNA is TGTGCCAGCTCACCATTGGTCGGGGAAATGTACGAGCAGTACTTC. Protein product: CASSPLVGEMYEQYF.

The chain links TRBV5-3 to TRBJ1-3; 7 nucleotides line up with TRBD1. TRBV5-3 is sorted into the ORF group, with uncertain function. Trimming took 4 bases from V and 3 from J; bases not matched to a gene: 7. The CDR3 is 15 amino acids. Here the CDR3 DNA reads TGTGCCAGAAGCATGACAGGGAACTGTGGAAACACCATATATTTT. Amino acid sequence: CARSMTGNCGNTIYF.

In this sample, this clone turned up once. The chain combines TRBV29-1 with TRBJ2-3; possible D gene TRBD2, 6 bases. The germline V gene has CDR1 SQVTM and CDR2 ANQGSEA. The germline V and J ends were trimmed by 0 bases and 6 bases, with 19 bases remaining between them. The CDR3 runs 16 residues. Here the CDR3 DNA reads TGCAGCGTTGAAGATCCGGGAGTGGGCCTGGCGGATACGCAGTATTTT. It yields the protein CSVEDPGVGLADTQYF.